This TCR beta chain was sequenced for a study of blood T cell repertoires in COVID-19. Study context: Acute and convalescent COVID-19 specimens originated in the United States, Italy and Spain. T cells, B-cell-depleted T cells, or PBMCs supplied cDNA or gDNA.

Generated by immunoSEQ multiplex PCR, the TCRdb table keeps only in-frame clones and is missing some. The sample consists of around 160,000 clones, 80% to 90% of them appearing once. V shed 7 bases and J 7 bases; nucleotides not matched to a gene: 12. The CDR3 sequence is 16 residues long. Germline lookup yields CDR1 SNHLY and CDR2 FYNNEI. V is TRBV2 and J is TRBJ1-4; TRBD1 agrees at 10 bases. The sample was peripheral blood. The source of this sequence is a man aged 60-69 years with acute or convalescent COVID-19. CDR3 in DNA: TGTGCCAGCATCCGGGACAGGGGAACGGGTGTTGAAAAACTGTTTTTT. It translates to CASIRDRGTGVEKLFF.